Sequencing of this T cell receptor (beta chain) was carried out in a study of cytomegalovirus exposure and HLA in healthy donors. This clone was detected a few times. Primers: 60 Vbeta forward and 13 Jbeta reverse. Some clones are missing from TCRdb's copy, which holds only in-frame ones; the method was immunoSEQ multiplex PCR. Among about 180,000 clones, around 80% were seen once, and the ten largest hold more than 0.45%. After removal of 2 bases from V and 4 bases from J, the junction contained 10 bases not matched to a gene. The CDR3 runs 16 residues. Looked up from germline, CDR1 is ENHRY and CDR2 is SYGVKD.

J is TRBJ2-5 and V is TRBV10-3, with 7 bases aligning to TRBD1. Material for sequencing was PBMCs. The clonotype comes from a woman aged 50 to 60 in good health and CMV-seronegative. The DNA of the CDR3 is TGTGCCATCAGTGAGCCCACGATTACAGGGGCAGAGACCCAGTACTTC. Amino acids: CAISEPTITGAETQYF.